A selection of T cell receptor beta chains follows, all from one sample in a study of T-cell memory formation after mild COVID-19. TCRdb ran MiXCR on the 5' RACE reads and lists one entry per CDR3 protein. The sample includes under 650,000 distinct CDR3 sequences, approximately 19% of them seen just once. Sequencing was carried out using PBMCs or a T cell subset sorted from them (not recorded which). These TCRs come from an adult woman who had mild COVID-19 (a few samples of this study predate the infection). Cell type and time point are not known. Each CDR3 is given with its conserved first and last residue. D genes are given only for firm matches. Clone size is shown for a subset of rows, as once, few, many or a class of expanded clone.

>NA|TRBV7-8|TRBJ2-7|NA
TGTGCCAGCAGCTTAGGGGGCGCGGACGGCTACGAGCAGTACTTC
CASSLGGADGYEQYF
>few|TRBV7-2|TRBJ2-5|NA
TGTGCCAGCAGGCCCCAGGGGACCCAGTACTTC
CASRPQGTQYF
>NA|TRBV30|TRBJ2-3|TRBD2
TGTGCCTGGAGTGAGCCACTAGCGGTTAGCACAGATACGCAGTATTTT
CAWSEPLAVSTDTQYF
>NA|TRBV5-6|TRBJ2-7|TRBD1
TGTGCCAGCAGCACCGGACAGGGGGCCTTCTACGAGCAGTACTTC
CASSTGQGAFYEQYF
>few|TRBV4-1|TRBJ1-3|NA
TGCGCCAGCAGCCCCAATAAACAGGGCTCTGGAAACACCATATATTTT
CASSPNKQGSGNTIYF
>NA|TRBV12-3/TRBV12-4|TRBJ1-2|NA
TGTGCCAGCAGTACCACGGGGCGTACCTATGGCTACACCTTC
CASSTTGRTYGYTF
>NA|TRBV7-9|TRBJ1-2|NA
TGTGCCAGCAGCCAGAGGGAGCACTATGGCTACACCTTC
CASSQREHYGYTF
>NA|TRBV27|TRBJ2-3|NA
TGTGCCAGCGGTAACCAGGGGATCGATCACACAGATACGCAGTATTTT
CASGNQGIDHTDTQYF
>NA|TRBV10-3|TRBJ2-7|NA
TGTGCCATCAGCCCAACTAGCTACGAGCAGTACTTC
CAISPTSYEQYF
>few|TRBV12-3/TRBV12-4|TRBJ1-1|TRBD1
TGTGCCAGCAGTCAAACAGGGGCCCTGGGTACTGAAGCTTTCTTT
CASSQTGALGTEAFF
>few|TRBV20-1|TRBJ1-2|TRBD1
TGCAGTGCTAGGAGGCCGGGACAGGGAGGGCACACCTTC
CSARRPGQGGHTF